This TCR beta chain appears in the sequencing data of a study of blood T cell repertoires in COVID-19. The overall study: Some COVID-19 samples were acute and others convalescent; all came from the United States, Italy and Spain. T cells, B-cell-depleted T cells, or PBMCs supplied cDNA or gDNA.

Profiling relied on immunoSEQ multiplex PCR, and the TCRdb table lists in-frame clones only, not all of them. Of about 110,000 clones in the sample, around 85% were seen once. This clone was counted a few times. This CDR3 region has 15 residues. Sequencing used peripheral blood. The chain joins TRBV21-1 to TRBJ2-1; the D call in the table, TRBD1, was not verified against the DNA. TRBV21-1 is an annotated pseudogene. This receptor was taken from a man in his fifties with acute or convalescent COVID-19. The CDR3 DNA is TGTGCCAGCAGCAAAAAAGACAGGGGGGACAATGAGCAGTTCTTC. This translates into CASSKKDRGDNEQFF.